This TCR beta chain was recorded in a study of tumor and adjacent non-tumor tissue in lung cancer (dated by TCRdb to the late 2010s). For the wider study: By cancer type, the cohort comprised 12 to 13 adenocarcinoma patients, 2 squamous cell carcinoma patients and 1 small cell lung cancer patient. A few dozen paired specimens, one tumor and one normal lung sample per patient, were profiled by TCRbeta CDR3 sequencing. The study compared bulk TCRbeta repertoires between lung tumor tissue and matched distant non-tumor lung tissue from 15 lung cancer patients. The approximately 15 enrolled patients, of whom some ten were men and 5 were women, were aged 31 to 76 years and were diagnosed with TNM stage I to III disease. A total of 95 million to 150 million productive TCRbeta reads were generated by sequencing, corresponding to an average of about 4.2 million reads per sample. Results and caveats for the whole study, not just this receptor: Significantly higher TCR diversity was found in younger patients, and higher tumor TCR diversity was associated with shorter overall and disease-free survival. Only roughly 14 patients were in the cohort, and the authors stated that larger samples and more detailed clinical data are needed. Neither the sequencing platform nor unique molecular identifiers are named or mentioned anywhere in the methods. Tumor tissue showed significantly greater TCR diversity (inverse Simpson) than normal lung tissue (431.37 vs 166.20, P = 0.0075, Mann-Whitney U test). Peripheral blood was not sequenced, so blood TCRbeta repertoires in these lung cancer patients were not examined. The top 100 clones made up a significantly larger cumulative share of the repertoire in normal lung than in tumor tissue.

Measured from the cysteine to the phenylalanine, the CDR3 is 14 residues long. Only the CDR3 region is kept as DNA, spanning 42 bases read in frame from base 1. The junction shows trimming of 3 bases on V and 13 bases on J, plus 22 bases between the germline ends. According to the germline V gene, CDR1 reads MNHNS and CDR2 reads SASEGT. About this clonotype itself: Its antigen has not been determined. Base qualities are not provided; no much larger clone lies one nucleotide away.

Bulk unsorted tissue served as the source for RNA extraction, and RNA quality was assessed using a NanoDrop ND-1000 and an Agilent 2100. Distant non-tumor tissue taken more than 3 cm from the tumor edge was used as the normal lung sample. Newly diagnosed lung cancer patients without prior chemotherapy who had been admitted for thoracic surgery in China between August and November 2014 were enrolled as donors. Patients who had received previous radiotherapy or chemotherapy, or who had another concurrent cancer, were excluded from the study. Surgical tissue pieces of about 1-2.1 cm3 were preserved in RNAlater solution and were kept at -80 degrees C until use. The library was prepared using multiplex PCR. TCRdb names Illumina HiSeq 2500 as the instrument used. TCRbeta libraries were built by three rounds of nested PCR using primers (Table S4), following protocols modified from ARM-PCR. Before sequencing, PCR products of 200-500 bp were cut from the gel and purified using the QIAquick gel extraction kit. The published analysis was carried out like this. Reads were cleaned using Trimmomatic, were merged into complete CDR3 sequences using FLASH, and were assigned to V(D)J germline segments using MiTCR. VDJtools was used to compute clonal diversity as the inverse Simpson's index. A read counted as productive if the sequence was in-frame and lacked a premature stop codon. TCRdb reworked the public reads: Q25 trimming with fastp, MiXCR clone assembly, productive beta chains retained. Duplicate CDR3 protein sequences are folded into a single record with the most common DNA and genes. The V and J calls follow TCRdb's processing rather than the paper's. A total of about 77,000 distinct CDR3 sequences appear in this sample, 76% of them only once. Of the sample, roughly 37% is held by the ten largest clones.

The rearranged segments are TRBV6-1 and TRBJ2-7, with a tentative D gene TRBD1 over 6 matching bases. The sample taken for sequencing was distant non-tumor lung tissue. This receptor was identified in a man in his sixties or seventies with non-small cell lung cancer. The DNA sequence follows: TGTGCCAGCAGTGATTATCCAACGTACAGGGAGTACTACTTC. It is translated as CASSDYPTYREYYF.